Reported below is one T cell receptor (beta chain). This specimen belongs to a study of T cell responses to AZD1222 COVID-19 vaccine. Profiling relied on immunoSEQ multiplex PCR, and the TCRdb table lists in-frame clones only, not all of them. The table has some 140,000 clones, roughly 93% seen once. Trimming cost V 5 bases and J 8 bases, with 12 bases left between them. Germline V lookup: CDR1 MNHEY, CDR2 SMNVEV (reference sequence). CDR3 length: 12 amino acids. The input for sequencing was peripheral blood, taken on day 0 of AZD1222 vaccination. This TCR derives from an adult in good health. The rearrangement uses TRBV27 and TRBJ1-1, with a tentative D call TRBD1 (6 bases). DNA of the CDR3: TGTGCCAGCAGTGCCGGGACACCCGAAGCTTTCTTT. Amino acid sequence: CASSAGTPEAFF.